One and the same sample provided the 9 T cell receptor beta chains below, sequenced in a study of early T cells in non-severe SARS-CoV-2 infection. Via MiXCR, TCRdb re-called the 5' RACE reads, giving one row per CDR3 protein. The sample holds nearly 95,000 distinct CDR3 sequences, roughly 17% seen once. The material sequenced was whole blood, taken at baseline. The receptors were gathered from an adult who was a healthcare worker with PCR-confirmed SARS-CoV-2 infection or an uninfected control (not recorded which).

In this sample, this clonotype turned up many times. The chain joins TRBV2 to TRBJ2-3; D is uncertain. Trimming removed 4 bases from V and 1 base from J, with 6 bases in between. Germline V gene lookup returns CDR1 SNHLY and CDR2 FYNNEI. This CDR3 contains 13 residues. CDR3 amino acids: CASSVARTDTQYF. For the CDR3, the DNA is TGTGCCAGCAGTGTCGCACGCACAGATACGCAGTATTTT.

The chain combines TRBV12-3 or TRBV12-4 with TRBJ1-1; tentatively, D is TRBD1 (5 bases). The CDR3 is made up of 12 amino acids. V was clipped by 4 bases and J by 5 bases, with 8 bases between them. CDR3 sequence reads: CASSYGGTEAFF. CDR3 bases: TGTGCCAGCAGTTACGGGGGGACTGAAGCTTTCTTT.

This clonotype has ten or more counts. The V gene is TRBV11-2, the J gene TRBJ2-3, with D unclear. The germline CDR1 and CDR2 sequences are SGHAT and FQNNGV. V dropped 5 bases and J dropped 4 bases, with 7 bases sitting between them. The CDR3 consists of 12 residues. The CDR3 is CASSRRADTQYF. The CDR3 coding sequence is TGTGCCAGCAGCCGCCGGGCAGATACGCAGTATTTT.

V is TRBV28 and J is TRBJ2-7; 12 nucleotides line up with TRBD2. Germline V CDR1 and CDR2: MDHEN, SYDVKM. V shed 10 bases, J shed 0 bases, and the junction held 10 bases outside the gene matches. This CDR3 is 16 amino acids long. The CDR3 protein is CATGLAGTLGSYEQYF. Here the CDR3 DNA reads TGTGCCACTGGACTAGCGGGAACGCTGGGCTCCTACGAGCAGTACTTC. Full variable domain (rest looked up from reference TRBV28 and TRBJ2-7): DVKVTQSSRYLVKRTGEKVFLECVQDMDHENMFWYRQDPGLGLRLIYFSYDVKMKEKGDIPEGYSVSREKKERFSLILESASTNQTSMYLCATGLAGTLGSYEQYFGPGTRLTVT.

This clonotype turned up a few times. V usage is TRBV7-2 and J usage is TRBJ2-3; 10 bases align to TRBD2. With V trimmed by 1 base and J by 5 bases, 6 bases remained unmatched. The germline gives CDR1 SGHTA, CDR2 FQGNSA. This CDR3 has 16 amino acids. CDR3 loop: CASSLVPAGGLDTQYF. In nucleotides, the CDR3 is TGTGCCAGCAGCTTAGTCCCAGCGGGAGGGCTAGATACGCAGTATTTT.

This clonotype was counted a single time. V is TRBV20-1 and J is TRBJ1-2; 7 positions agree with TRBD1. V was pared by 1 base and J by 9 bases, with 2 bases of the junction left unmatched. This CDR3 region has 11 residues. Germline values: CDR1 DFQATT, CDR2 SNEGSKA (reference sequence). This CDR3 reads CSARARGSYTF. CDR3 sequence (DNA): TGCAGTGCTAGAGCCAGGGGGAGCTACACCTTC.

This clonotype was counted only a few times. DNA for the CDR3: TGTGCCACAGGGGTTAGGACCTCTGGAAACACCATATATTTT. It specifies CATGVRTSGNTIYF. This chain uses TRBV28 with TRBJ1-3; possibly TRBD1 for D (6 bases). Trimming removed 10 bases from V and 0 bases from J, with 13 bases in between. The CDR3 totals 14 residues. From germline, CDR1 is MDHEN and CDR2 SYDVKM.

This clonotype was seen only a few times. The chain employs TRBV5-6 and TRBJ2-2; no clear D. Per the germline V gene, CDR1 is SGHDT and CDR2 is YYEEEE. V gave up 4 bases and J gave up 2 bases, with 12 bases separating them. The CDR3 covers 15 residues. For the CDR3, the DNA is TGTGCCAGCAGCCGCCTCGGTATTAACACCGGGGAGCTGTTTTTT. Amino acid sequence: CASSRLGINTGELFF.

This clonotype appeared a few times. V is TRBV20-1 and J is TRBJ1-1; D uncertain. CDR3 size: 12 residues. Trimming took off 0 bases at V and 4 bases at J, with 6 bases between the two ends. CDR1 and CDR2 from the germline V gene are DFQATT and SNEGSKA (reference sequence). The CDR3 here is CSARDLGTEAFF. CDR3 sequence (DNA): TGCAGTGCTAGAGATTTGGGCACTGAAGCTTTCTTT.